This T cell receptor beta chain came from a study of T cells in Graves' hyperthyroidism and ophthalmopathy. Study overall: Peripheral blood draws took place at initial diagnosis, ahead of any treatment.

To note about this clonotype: Antigen: not known.

A patient was excluded if there was uncontrolled infection, other autoimmune disease, pregnancy or lactation. The V gene end was trimmed by 4 bases and the J gene end by 0 bases; junction bases not matched to a gene: 7. The CDR3 length is 16 residues. The germline V gene encodes CDR1 SGHRS and CDR2 YFSETQ. Study conclusions and caveats: Using 13 V-J features, a model discriminated ophthalmopathy from stable hyperthyroidism.

The investigators amplified TCR beta CDR3 regions from RNA transcripts. First-round RT-PCR with HTBI primers amplified the TCR CDR3 region. TCRdb reanalysed the multiplex PCR reads using MiXCR and keeps one entry per CDR3 protein. Of 450,000 to 500,000 distinct CDR3 sequences in the sample, approximately 23% were seen once. The receptor comes from a woman aged 70 to 79 with Graves' ophthalmopathy. The V gene is TRBV5-1, the J gene TRBJ2-3; 8 bases fit TRBD2. Sequencing was carried out using blood. CDR3 protein: CASSGTSGLSTDTQYF. The CDR3 DNA is TGCGCCAGCAGCGGCACTAGCGGCCTTAGCACAGATACGCAGTATTTT.